This TCR beta chain is drawn from a study of blood T cells in healthy people across ages. Through a sample-barcoded 5' primer and a J-beta primer mix, a second PCR was run for 7 to 11 cycles. TCRdb analysed the 5' RACE reads with MiXCR anew, one entry per CDR3 protein. This sample has about 800,000 distinct CDR3 sequences, with 20% to 25% found just once. CDR3 length equals 15 residues. V lost 0 bases to trimming and J lost 5 bases, with 14 bases between them. Germline V CDR1 and CDR2: MNHNY, SVGAGI (reference sequence). This clonotype was counted once. Each donor was a healthy Caucasian individual from Russia, aged roughly 6 to 95. The same data also contributed to another study, on T cells of mothers and their children.

The chain uses TRBV6-6 and TRBJ2-7; possibly TRBD1 for D (6 bases). The receptor's source is a boy between 10 and 17 years old in good health. Material: blood. Here the CDR3 DNA reads TGTGCCAGCAGTTACTCGTTGGGGGCGGCCCACGAGCAGTACTTC. It codes for CASSYSLGAAHEQYF.